Described below is a single T cell receptor (beta chain) sequence and its context. The antigen remains undetermined. This sample was taken from a study of shared clonotypes between healthy human individuals. Looking at the study overall: The study used three CD4 naive, three CD4 memory, two CD8 naive and one CD8 memory plate per donor.

In germline, CDR1 is SGHNT, CDR2 YENEEA. After removal of 9 bases from V and 6 bases from J, the junction contained 11 bases not matched to a gene. The CDR3 sequence is 14 residues long. Profiled with immunoSEQ multiplex PCR; TCRdb holds only in-frame clones, not every one. The sample yields a few hundred thousand clones, around 67% seen once. Whole-study results and caveats: Although depth was large, rarefaction showed that sequencing of the sorted subsets was incomplete. Non-shared clonotypes had lower generation probabilities than those shared by all four donors.

Sequencing used memory CD4+ T cells sorted from blood. Sample subset: CD45RA-negative fraction. The rearrangement uses TRBV11-3 and TRBJ2-5, with 9 nucleotides matching TRBD1. This clonotype originated in a young man in good health. Here the CDR3 reads CASGPGGQGQTQYF. CDR3 nucleotides: TGTGCCAGTGGACCCGGGGGACAGGGACAGACCCAGTACTTC.